These 9 T cell receptor beta chains share one sample of origin, sequenced in a study of CXCR3-negative and CXCR3-positive naive CD8 T cells (dated by TCRdb to between 2018 and 2021). Results and caveats for the whole study, not just this receptor: Compared with CXCR3-negative naive cells, CXCR3-positive naive cells had TRB CDR3s with higher hydrophobicity (lower Kidera factor 4), lower energy, and higher strength and volume indices.

For these receptors, no antigen is known. The sequencer listed for this sample is NextSeq 550. The Human TCR Profiling Kit (MiLaboratory) was used to prepare UMI-labeled 5' RACE TRB cDNA libraries. TCRdb reprocessed the raw reads; every CDR3 protein sequence is a single record, and DNA is not supplied. The table held for this sample gives about 84,000 distinct CDR3 sequences. The top ten hold 0.62% of the sample. The specimen sequenced was naive CXCR3+ CD8+ T cells from blood. The sample's cell subset or site label, decoded: CD45RO-CCR7+CD27+CD95- naive CD8+ T cells expressing CXCR3 (TNR3+). Receptors were obtained from a human donor in good health. Some clones in this sample may be carry-over from other donors' samples.

V and J are TRBV4-2 and TRBJ2-1; TCRdb lists TRBD2, though no DNA is available to test this call. Germline V lookup: CDR1 LGHNA, CDR2 YNFKEQ. The CDR3 extends over 19 amino acids. CDR3 residues: CASSHRPGLAGGTYNEQFF.

The chain carries TRBV15 and TRBJ2-1; TCRdb returns TRBD2, unconfirmable since there is no DNA. CDR3 length: 17 residues. Germline CDR1 reads LNHNV; CDR2 reads YYDKDF (reference sequence). This chain's CDR3 is CATSVAETLAGYNEQFF.

The chain employs TRBV5-4 and TRBJ2-7; the TCRdb call, TRBD2, lacks DNA for checking. CDR1 SGHNT and CDR2 YYREEE come from the germline V gene (reference sequence). This CDR3 has 18 amino acids. Here the CDR3 reads CASSLEGLADYFSYEQYF.

The chain uses TRBV7-6 and TRBJ1-1; there is no DNA to check the TCRdb D call of TRBD1. CDR1 is SGHVS and CDR2 is FNYEAQ in the germline V gene. CDR3 length: 13 residues. This CDR3 reads CASSRGHLTEAFF.

J is TRBJ2-1 and V is TRBV7-9; TCRdb indicates TRBD1, and absent DNA this call remains unverified. The germline CDR1 and CDR2 sequences are SEHNR and FQNEAQ (reference sequence). This CDR3 contains 16 residues. The CDR3 reads CASSSISTGTRDEQFF.

V gene TRBV9 combines with J gene TRBJ1-1; TCRdb returns TRBD1, unconfirmable since there is no DNA. The CDR3 is 15 amino acids. Germline lookup yields CDR1 SGDLS and CDR2 YYNGEE. The CDR3: CASSPSGRLNTEAFF.

The chain couples TRBV29-1 to TRBJ2-2; the D call from TCRdb, TRBD2, cannot be confirmed without DNA. This CDR3 has 13 residues. In germline, CDR1 is SQVTM, CDR2 ANQGSEA. Here the CDR3 reads CSVEDGRAGELFF.

This sequence joins TRBV29-1 and TRBJ2-1. The CDR3 totals 12 residues. Germline CDR1 reads SQVTM; CDR2 reads ANQGSEA. The CDR3 sequence is CSVEGNLNEQFF.

The V and J genes are TRBV4-1 and TRBJ2-5; TCRdb lists TRBD1, though no DNA is available to test this call. CDR3 length: 17 residues. Germline CDR1 MGHRA, CDR2 YSYEKL. CDR3: CASSHPGTGGDQETQYF.